This is a list of T cell receptor beta chains from one sample in a study of spatial heterogeneity in lung cancer. TCRdb ran MiXCR on the 5' RACE reads and lists one entry per CDR3 protein. In the table there are more than 75,000 distinct CDR3 sequences, roughly a fifth of which are singletons. The source was PBMCs, collected at follow-up. These receptor sequences come from a male donor with early-stage non-small cell lung cancer. CDR3s include the opening cysteine and the closing phenylalanine or tryptophan. The D gene is left open where the match is weak. Size values are once, few and many counts, or a class for expanded clones, and some rows have none.

D gene: TRBD2; clone size: few; V gene: TRBV5-1; J gene: TRBJ2-1; CDR3 DNA: TGCGCCAGCAGCTTTTCAGCGGGAGGGGAGAATGAGCAGTTCTTC; CDR3 protein: CASSFSAGGENEQFF
D gene: .; clone size: .; V gene: TRBV5-1; J gene: TRBJ2-5; CDR3 DNA: TGCGCCAGCAGCCCGAGCGGAGTCACGAAGACCCAGTACTTC; CDR3 protein: CASSPSGVTKTQYF
D gene: .; clone size: .; V gene: TRBV24-1; J gene: TRBJ2-5; CDR3 DNA: TGTGCCACCAGTGACGTGTATCAAGAGACCCAGTACTTC; CDR3 protein: CATSDVYQETQYF
D gene: .; clone size: many; V gene: TRBV20-1; J gene: TRBJ1-5; CDR3 DNA: TGCAGTGCTAGAGCAAGCTCGGCAGGGCATCAGCCCCAGCATTTT; CDR3 protein: CSARASSAGHQPQHF
D gene: .; clone size: .; V gene: TRBV7-2; J gene: TRBJ1-5; CDR3 DNA: TGTGCCAGCAGCCCAGCGGGCAGGTATCAGCCCCAGCATTTT; CDR3 protein: CASSPAGRYQPQHF
D gene: TRBD1; clone size: .; V gene: TRBV28; J gene: TRBJ1-5; CDR3 DNA: TGTGCCAGCGCCTTCCGGGACAGGGGAGAAGTAAATCAGCCCCAGCATTTT; CDR3 protein: CASAFRDRGEVNQPQHF
D gene: TRBD2; clone size: .; V gene: TRBV2; J gene: TRBJ2-3; CDR3 DNA: TGTGCCAGCAAGGTGTCGGGACTAGCTTTAGATACGCAGTATTTT; CDR3 protein: CASKVSGLALDTQYF
D gene: .; clone size: .; V gene: TRBV6-1; J gene: TRBJ1-4; CDR3 DNA: TGTGCCAGCAGGGGGGCCGGACTGTTTTTT; CDR3 protein: CASRGAGLFF
D gene: .; clone size: .; V gene: TRBV6-2/TRBV6-3; J gene: TRBJ1-2; CDR3 DNA: TGTGCCAGCAGTTCAAGACCCGACAATTACTATGGCTACACCTTC; CDR3 protein: CASSSRPDNYYGYTF
D gene: .; clone size: few; V gene: TRBV11-2; J gene: TRBJ2-5; CDR3 DNA: TGTGCCAGCAGCTTAGCTGTTGGTCAAGAGACCCAGTACTTC; CDR3 protein: CASSLAVGQETQYF
D gene: TRBD2; clone size: many; V gene: TRBV7-2; J gene: TRBJ2-7; CDR3 DNA: TGTGCCAGCAGCCCCCTAGCGGGCTCGCGCGAGCAGTACTTC; CDR3 protein: CASSPLAGSREQYF
D gene: .; clone size: .; V gene: TRBV7-2; J gene: TRBJ1-3; CDR3 DNA: TGTGCCAGCAGCTCGCAGACAGCCGCCATATATTTT; CDR3 protein: CASSSQTAAIYF
D gene: .; clone size: .; V gene: TRBV27; J gene: TRBJ1-5; CDR3 DNA: TGTGCCAGCAGCCCCCTGGACAGAAATAAATATAGCAATCAGCCCCAGCATTTT; CDR3 protein: CASSPLDRNKYSNQPQHF
D gene: .; clone size: .; V gene: TRBV6-5; J gene: TRBJ2-7; CDR3 DNA: TGTGCCAGCAGTCGTCAGTGGGACACCTTTTCTTCCTACGAGCAGTACTTC; CDR3 protein: CASSRQWDTFSSYEQYF
D gene: .; clone size: few; V gene: TRBV7-3; J gene: TRBJ2-1; CDR3 DNA: TGTGCCAGCAGCTTCCTGGGGACGGCTAACAATGAGCAGTTCTTC; CDR3 protein: CASSFLGTANNEQFF
D gene: TRBD1; clone size: .; V gene: TRBV20-1; J gene: TRBJ2-2; CDR3 DNA: TGCAGTGCTAGAAGGCAGGGGGCGGTCACCGGGGAGCTGTTTTTT; CDR3 protein: CSARRQGAVTGELFF
D gene: .; clone size: few; V gene: TRBV13; J gene: TRBJ2-3; CDR3 DNA: TGTGCCAGCAGCTTCTTAACAGCCCACACAGATACGCAGTATTTT; CDR3 protein: CASSFLTAHTDTQYF
D gene: .; clone size: .; V gene: TRBV5-4; J gene: TRBJ2-1; CDR3 DNA: TGTGCCAGCAGTCCCGGGGGCAATGAGCAGTTCTTC; CDR3 protein: CASSPGGNEQFF
D gene: .; clone size: few; V gene: TRBV27; J gene: TRBJ2-2; CDR3 DNA: TGTGCCAGCGGACCCTCCAGGGGCATAGTTAACACCGGGGAGCTGTTTTTT; CDR3 protein: CASGPSRGIVNTGELFF
D gene: TRBD1; clone size: few; V gene: TRBV6-1; J gene: TRBJ2-2; CDR3 DNA: TGTGCCAGCTTAGGACAGGGAAGCACCGGGGAGCTGTTTTTT; CDR3 protein: CASLGQGSTGELFF
D gene: .; clone size: few; V gene: TRBV4-1; J gene: TRBJ2-5; CDR3 DNA: TGCGCCAGCAGCCTAGGACAGTTCCAAGAGACCCAGTACTTC; CDR3 protein: CASSLGQFQETQYF
D gene: TRBD1; clone size: .; V gene: TRBV27; J gene: TRBJ1-6; CDR3 DNA: TGTGCTAACGGACAGGGGGATTCACCCCTCCACTTT; CDR3 protein: CANGQGDSPLHF